Below are 31 T cell receptor beta chains sequenced from a single sample in a study of identical twins. TCRdb re-derived calls from the 5' RACE reads in MiXCR, one entry per CDR3 protein. The sample lists some 730,000 distinct CDR3 sequences, 15% to 20% occurring once. These same records also appear under a second study, on T cells expressing NK-cell markers.

The sample was PBMCs. The receptors were gathered from a woman under 30 in good health.

The chain links TRBV5-1 to TRBJ1-2; TRBD1 is a possible D gene (6 bases). CDR1 is SGHRS and CDR2 is YFSETQ in the germline V gene. The CDR3 runs to 13 residues. Trimming cost V 7 bases and J 6 bases, with 16 bases left between them. The CDR3 DNA reads TGCGCCAGCCGACCGGGGGGGGCGGATGGCTACACCTTC. Translating it yields CASRPGGADGYTF.

This clonotype has more than one count but fewer than ten. V usage is TRBV24-1 and J usage is TRBJ2-1; D might be TRBD2 (5 bases). The V gene lost 2 bases and the J gene lost 15 bases, with 19 bases spanning the gap. Germline V gene sequence: CDR1 KGHDR, CDR2 SFDVKD. This CDR3 region has 14 residues. This CDR3 reads CATSDSRTGLGVFF. DNA of the CDR3: TGTGCCACCAGTGATTCTAGGACCGGCCTGGGAGTGTTCTTC.

The CDR3 region is CAISQTSGRASSDTQYF. CDR3 nucleotide sequence: TGTGCCATCAGTCAAACTAGCGGGAGGGCCTCCTCAGATACGCAGTATTTT. This chain uses TRBV10-3 with TRBJ2-3, with 13 positions matching TRBD2. The CDR3 totals 17 residues. Germline V gene data show CDR1 as ENHRY and CDR2 as SYGVKD. The V and J ends lost 5 bases and 4 bases, in that order; junction bases with no gene match: 9.

There are a few counts of this clonotype. The chain is built from TRBV5-5 and TRBJ2-2, with TRBD1 matching over 10 bases. The germline gives CDR1 SGHKS, CDR2 YYEKEE (reference sequence). V shed 1 base, J shed 4 bases, and the junction held 4 bases outside the gene matches. The CDR3 runs to 16 residues. This CDR3 reads CASSLTGTGATGELFF. The CDR3 nucleotides are TGTGCCAGCAGCTTGACCGGGACAGGGGCCACCGGGGAGCTGTTTTTT.

This chain uses TRBV12-3 or TRBV12-4 with TRBJ1-1; D is undetermined. Trimming pared 8 bases from V and 5 bases from J, leaving 18 bases between. This CDR3 is built from 14 residues. The CDR3 DNA sequence: TGTGCCAGCGGGAGGAGCGGGTATCAAACTGAAGCTTTCTTT. Protein product: CASGRSGYQTEAFF.

V and J are TRBV5-1 and TRBJ2-3; a weak D match, TRBD2 (6 bases). Trimming removed 2 bases from V and 0 bases from J, with 7 bases in between. Germline V gene data show CDR1 as SGHRS and CDR2 as YFSETQ. The CDR3 extends over 14 amino acids. The CDR3 sequence: CASSFAGSTDTQYF. CDR3 DNA sequence: TGCGCCAGCAGCTTTGCGGGAAGCACAGATACGCAGTATTTT.

This clonotype turned up a few times. The chain joins TRBV7-9 to TRBJ2-1; 14 bases agree with TRBD2. Trimming at V came to 6 bases and at J to 7 bases, leaving 8 bases not matched to a gene. Germline CDR1 SEHNR, CDR2 FQNEAQ (reference sequence). CDR3 size: 16 residues. The CDR3 here is CASSLPGLAGVNEQFF. CDR3 bases: TGTGCCAGCAGTCTTCCGGGACTAGCGGGGGTGAATGAGCAGTTCTTC.

CDR3 amino acids: CASGLAIRVSEGNTEAFF. The CDR3 DNA sequence: TGTGCTAGTGGTTTGGCAATCAGGGTCAGTGAAGGGAACACTGAAGCTTTCTTT. This sequence joins TRBV12-5 and TRBJ1-1; perhaps TRBD1 as D (5 bases). The CDR3 is 18 amino acids. Germline-derived CDR1 and CDR2 are LGHNT and FRNRAP. V dropped 1 base and J dropped 1 base, with 19 bases sitting between them.

The chain recombines TRBV5-1 with TRBJ2-3, with 9 nucleotides matching TRBD2. CDR1 is SGHRS and CDR2 is YFSETQ in the germline V gene. This CDR3 is built from 16 residues. J gave up 3 bases and V 1 base, and 6 bases lay outside the gene matches. Here the CDR3 DNA reads TGCGCCAGCAGCTTGTTGCGGGGGGGCCCGACAGATACGCAGTATTTT. Translation gives CASSLLRGGPTDTQYF.

The chain's CDR3 is CAISGAIAGVGPNIQYF. CDR3 DNA sequence: TGTGCCATCAGTGGGGCCATAGCGGGAGTAGGGCCAAACATTCAGTACTTC. The rearrangement uses TRBV10-3 and TRBJ2-4, with 9 bases identical to TRBD2. The ends lost 4 bases at V and 6 bases at J; junction bases unmatched: 13. The germline CDR1 and CDR2 sequences are ENHRY and SYGVKD. This CDR3 region has 17 residues.

This chain uses TRBV11-1 with TRBJ2-7; 8 bases map to TRBD1. V lost 1 base to trimming and J lost 1 base; unmatched junction nucleotides: 15. This CDR3 region has 19 residues. The germline CDR1 and CDR2 sequences are SGHAT and FQDESV (reference sequence). CDR3 nucleotides: TGTGCCAGCAGCTTAGGTGCAGGGGGCCCAATTGGGGTTTCCTACGAGCAGTACTTC. Protein product: CASSLGAGGPIGVSYEQYF. Together with reference TRBV11-1 and TRBJ2-7, the CDR3 gives the full variable domain: EAEVAQSPRYKITEKSQAVAFWCDPISGHATLYWYRQILGQGPELLVQFQDESVVDDSQLPKDRFSAERLKGVDSTLKIQPAELGDSAMYLCASSLGAGGPIGVSYEQYFGPGTRLTVT.

The chain has TRBV2 and TRBJ2-3; 7 nucleotides line up with TRBD1. V lost 4 bases, J lost 0 bases, and 4 bases stayed unmatched. This CDR3 spans 15 amino acids. The germline V gene has CDR1 SNHLY and CDR2 FYNNEI. The CDR3, as DNA: TGTGCCAGCAGTGGGGACAGCACTAGCACAGATACGCAGTATTTT. Its translation is CASSGDSTSTDTQYF.

J is TRBJ1-6 and V is TRBV9; 7 positions agree with TRBD1. The germline gives CDR1 SGDLS, CDR2 YYNGEE. CDR3 length: 15 amino acids. V lost 3 bases, J lost 6 bases, and 6 bases stayed unmatched. The CDR3 sequence: CASSAGGQFNSPLHF. DNA of the CDR3: TGTGCCAGCAGCGCAGGGGGACAGTTTAATTCACCCCTCCACTTT.

CDR3 in amino acids: CSVWMSGANVLTF. In nucleotides, the CDR3 is TGCAGCGTTTGGATGAGCGGGGCCAACGTCCTGACTTTC. The J gene is TRBJ2-6, the V gene TRBV29-1; D is ambiguous. This CDR3 has 13 amino acids. CDR1 is SQVTM and CDR2 is ANQGSEA in the germline V gene. V gave up 5 bases and J gave up 4 bases, with 9 bases separating them.

This clonotype appeared many times. CDR3 nucleotide sequence: TGCGCCAGCAGCTTTTCCGGTTCTGCGAACACCGGGGAGCTGTTTTTT. Its protein product is CASSFSGSANTGELFF. J is TRBJ2-2 and V is TRBV5-1; D is unclear. CDR1 SGHRS and CDR2 YFSETQ come from the germline V gene. The V end lost 2 bases, the J end lost 0 bases, and 11 bases lay between the germline ends. The CDR3 runs 16 residues.

This clonotype was counted a few times. V is TRBV6-1 and J is TRBJ2-1, with TRBD2 matching 11 bases. Germline V gives CDR1 MNHNS, CDR2 SASEGT. CDR3 length: 16 residues. V was pared by 5 bases and J by 9 bases, with 12 bases of the junction left unmatched. This CDR3 reads CASSLSLAGGAAEQFF. The CDR3 coding sequence is TGTGCCAGCAGTCTCTCCCTAGCGGGGGGTGCCGCTGAGCAGTTCTTC.

The chain couples TRBV20-1 to TRBJ1-1; D is unclear. Trimming cost V 2 bases and J 1 base, with 5 bases left between them. The CDR3 loop spans 12 amino acids. Germline lookup yields CDR1 DFQATT and CDR2 SNEGSKA (reference sequence). Written as DNA, the CDR3 is TGCAGTGCTAGATTTCCGAACACTGAAGCTTTCTTT. This encodes CSARFPNTEAFF.

The rearrangement uses TRBV14 and TRBJ2-1; D is ambiguous. CDR3 length equals 13 residues. The germline V and J ends were trimmed by 5 bases and 4 bases, with 9 bases remaining between them. Looked up from germline, CDR1 is SGHDN and CDR2 is FVKESK. This CDR3 reads CASSDITYNEQFF. CDR3 DNA: TGTGCCAGCAGCGACATAACATACAATGAGCAGTTCTTC.

This clonotype has at least ten counts. This chain links TRBV6-1 with TRBJ2-1; D is perhaps TRBD2 (7 bases). This CDR3 comprises 14 residues. V was pared by 5 bases and J by 2 bases, with 10 bases between. Germline V CDR1 and CDR2: MNHNS, SASEGT. The CDR3, as DNA: TGTGCCAGCAGTAGGGGGGGGACCTACAATGAGCAGTTCTTC. It translates to CASSRGGTYNEQFF.

This chain joins TRBV20-1 and TRBJ2-7; TRBD1 is a possible D gene (5 bases). V lost 1 base to trimming and J lost 2 bases, with 12 bases between them. Germline CDR1 and CDR2: DFQATT and SNEGSKA (reference sequence). The CDR3 consists of 14 residues. The CDR3 DNA is TGCAGTGCTAGAGCTGCAGGACATCCCTACGAGCAGTACTTC. Protein sequence: CSARAAGHPYEQYF.

The chain joins TRBV29-1 to TRBJ2-1, with no clear D. Trimming stripped 5 bases from V and 6 bases from J, with 11 bases between. The CDR3 is 12 residues long. Germline V gene data show CDR1 as SQVTM and CDR2 as ANQGSEA. The CDR3 coding sequence is TGCAGCGTTCTCCGACCTTCCAATGAGCAGTTCTTC. Protein product: CSVLRPSNEQFF.

Concerning this clonotype: In this CDR3 the conserved last residue, phenylalanine or tryptophan, is missing, so a read error is likely. The gene calls are TRBV6-5 and TRBJ2-1; the match to TRBD2 covers 8 bases. The CDR3 spans 15 residues. With V trimmed by 0 bases and J by 10 bases, 8 bases remained unmatched. Germline V CDR1 and CDR2: MNHEY, SVGAGI. CDR3 sequence reads: CASSYSGGGTGEQFL. The CDR3 bases are TGTGCCAGCAGTTACTCTGGCGGGGGGACGGGGGAGCAGTTCCTC.

This clonotype has a count of ten or more. This chain connects TRBV7-9 to TRBJ2-1; D remains ambiguous. V shed 5 bases and J shed 8 bases, with 19 bases lying between them. This CDR3 has 15 residues. Germline values: CDR1 SEHNR, CDR2 FQNEAQ (reference sequence). The CDR3 reads CASSPEFSKVDEQFF. The DNA of the CDR3 is TGTGCCAGCAGCCCAGAATTTAGTAAGGTGGATGAGCAGTTCTTC. Full variable domain (rest looked up from reference TRBV7-9 and TRBJ2-1): DTGVSQNPRHKITKRGQNVTFRCDPISEHNRLYWYRQTLGQGPEFLTYFQNEAQLEKSRLLSDRFSAERPKGSFSTLEIQRTEQGDSAMYLCASSPEFSKVDEQFFGPGTRLTVL.

This clonotype was picked up a small number of times. The genes are TRBV12-3 or TRBV12-4 and TRBJ2-1; D gene unclear. This CDR3 region has 13 residues. Trimming took 6 bases from V and 9 from J, leaving 15 bases between them. The CDR3 nucleotides read TGTGCCAGCAGGGGCGAAGCAGCCGGTGAGCAGTTCTTC. As protein: CASRGEAAGEQFF.

The chain recombines TRBV20-1 with TRBJ2-4; TRBD1 matches at 8 bases. CDR1 is DFQATT and CDR2 is SNEGSKA in the germline V gene (reference sequence). The CDR3 extends over 13 amino acids. The V gene end was trimmed by 4 bases and the J gene end by 7 bases; junction bases not matched to a gene: 6. The CDR3 is CSANQRTGNIQYF. In DNA form, the CDR3 reads TGCAGTGCTAATCAAAGGACAGGGAACATTCAGTACTTC.

This clonotype has just a few counts. V usage is TRBV20-1 and J usage is TRBJ1-1, with 10 bases fitting TRBD1. The germline V gene has CDR1 DFQATT and CDR2 SNEGSKA (reference sequence). The junction had 10 bases not matched to a gene; V was cut back by 5 bases and J by 7 bases. There are 14 residues in the CDR3. The CDR3 region is CSAFRRQGAGEAFF. CDR3 in DNA: TGCAGTGCTTTCCGACGACAGGGGGCGGGTGAAGCTTTCTTT.

The CDR3 DNA reads TGTGCCAGCTCACCCGGGGACAGGGCGAGCTATGGCTACACCTTC. Translated: CASSPGDRASYGYTF. The chain is built from TRBV18 and TRBJ1-2; TRBD1 aligns across 9 bases. The CDR3 is 15 amino acids. V trimming: 3 bases; J trimming: 4 bases; junction bases outside the gene matches: 6. Looked up from germline, CDR1 is KGHSH and CDR2 is LQKENI. The full variable domain, with the rest looked up from reference TRBV18 and TRBJ1-2, is NAGVMQNPRHLVRRRGQEARLRCSPMKGHSHVYWYRQLPEEGLKFMVYLQKENIIDESGMPKERFSAEFPKEGPSILRIQQVVRGDSAAYFCASSPGDRASYGYTFGSGTRLTVV.

This clonotype was seen repeatedly, ten times or more. The gene calls are TRBV5-1 and TRBJ2-3, with a tentative D call TRBD1 (5 bases). Germline values: CDR1 SGHRS, CDR2 YFSETQ. V dropped 5 bases and J dropped 0 bases, with 7 bases sitting between them. The CDR3 consists of 13 residues. In nucleotides, the CDR3 is TGCGCCAGCAGACAGGACAGCACAGATACGCAGTATTTT. This gives the protein CASRQDSTDTQYF.

This clonotype was picked up a small number of times. V usage is TRBV3-1 and J usage is TRBJ2-7; 9 nucleotides align to TRBD1. V shed 6 bases and J 2 bases; nucleotides not matched to a gene: 8. The length of the CDR3 is 15 residues. Germline V CDR1 and CDR2: LGHDT, YNNKEL (reference sequence). Here the CDR3 reads CASRPGQGKTYEQYF. CDR3 in DNA: TGTGCCAGCAGGCCCGGACAGGGGAAAACCTACGAGCAGTACTTC.

The chain employs TRBV11-2 and TRBJ2-4; TRBD1 might be the D (5 bases). Per the germline V gene, CDR1 is SGHAT and CDR2 is FQNNGV. The CDR3 totals 17 residues. Trimming stripped 5 bases from V and 3 bases from J, with 20 bases between. In DNA form, the CDR3 reads TGTGCCAGCAGCCTGACCCTCCTAGGGCAGGGCAAAAACATTCAGTACTTC. Its protein product is CASSLTLLGQGKNIQYF.

The chain combines TRBV4-3 with TRBJ1-1; TRBD1 might be the D (5 bases). The V and J ends lost 4 bases and 7 bases respectively, with 10 bases between them. CDR1 and CDR2 (germline): LGHNA, YSLEER. This CDR3 spans 12 amino acids. The CDR3 bases are TGCGCCAGCAGCCCAGTCGGGGGTGAAGCTTTCTTT. It codes for CASSPVGGEAFF.